Each of the 32 T cell receptor beta chains below was sequenced from the same sample in a study of T cell responses to AZD1222 COVID-19 vaccine. The data were produced by immunoSEQ multiplex PCR, yet TCRdb's version contains in-frame clones alone and is incomplete. The sample yields about 140,000 clones, approximately 88% seen once. This sample comprised peripheral blood, obtained on day 0 of AZD1222 vaccination. These receptor sequences come from an adult in good health.

The CDR3 nucleotides read TGTGCCAGCCCAACTCCCAAAACCGGGACAGGGTCCTACGAGCAGTACTTC. Its protein product is CASPTPKTGTGSYEQYF. J is TRBJ2-7 and V is TRBV27; 9 nucleotides match TRBD1. CDR1 MNHEY and CDR2 SMNVEV come from the germline V gene (reference sequence). V gave up 8 bases and J gave up 1 base; unmatched junction bases: 15. The CDR3 is made up of 17 amino acids.

Points on this clone: Mismatch with germline at one junction end may stem from a read error. The chain uses TRBV29-1 and TRBJ1-2, with D possibly being TRBD1 (5 bases). The CDR3 has 14 amino acids. Germline-derived CDR1 and CDR2 are SQVTM and ANQGSEA. The CDR3 region has the DNA TGCCGCGTTGACGGGGGGGGAGGATACTATGGCTACACCTTC. This codes for CRVDGGGGYYGYTF. Looking up the rest from reference TRBV29-1 and TRBJ1-2 gives the full variable domain: SAVISQKPSRDICQRGTSLTIQCQVDSQVTMMFWYRQQPGQSLTLIATANQGSEATYESGFVIDKFPISRPNLTFSTLTVSNMSPEDSSIYLCRVDGGGGYYGYTFGSGTRLTVV.

This chain uses TRBV28 with TRBJ2-7; weak D call: TRBD2 (5 bases). Germline V gives CDR1 MDHEN, CDR2 SYDVKM. The CDR3 spans 15 residues. The ends were cut back, 3 bases at V and 4 bases at J, with 16 bases in the middle. This CDR3 reads CASSFRGIGRYEQYF. For the CDR3, the DNA is TGTGCCAGCAGTTTTCGGGGAATTGGGCGTTACGAGCAGTACTTC.

The chain carries TRBV6-5 and TRBJ1-6, with 8 bases matching TRBD1. Germline CDR1 is MNHEY and CDR2 is SVGAGI. There are 15 residues in the CDR3. With V trimmed by 6 bases and J by 5 bases, 6 bases remained unmatched. CDR3 DNA sequence: TGTGCCAGCAGAAGCGACAGGGGTAATAATTCACCCCTCCACTTT. Protein sequence: CASRSDRGNNSPLHF.

The rearrangement joins TRBV14 to TRBJ2-1; 12 bases fit TRBD1. This CDR3 is built from 13 residues. CDR1 is SGHDN, CDR2 FVKESK, per germline. V was clipped by 4 bases and J by 12 bases; unmatched bases: 4. CDR3 loop: CASSPGQGARQFF. The DNA of the CDR3 is TGTGCCAGCAGCCCGGGACAGGGGGCTCGGCAGTTCTTC.

The chain couples TRBV5-1 to TRBJ2-3, with D tentatively TRBD1 (7 bases). Trimming stripped 2 bases from V and 3 bases from J, with 19 bases between. The length of the CDR3 is 17 residues. Looked up from germline, CDR1 is SGHRS and CDR2 is YFSETQ. The CDR3 protein is CASSLQHGRQGTDTQYF. CDR3 DNA sequence: TGCGCCAGCAGCTTACAACACGGGAGACAGGGAACAGATACGCAGTATTTT.

The chain joins TRBV10-3 to TRBJ2-4; 8 nucleotides line up with TRBD2. The germline V gene has CDR1 ENHRY and CDR2 SYGVKD. Unmatched junction bases numbered 1, after V lost 10 bases and J lost 5 bases. The CDR3 is 11 residues long. In DNA, the CDR3 is TGTGCCACCGGGGGGGAAAACATTCAGTACTTC. It codes for CATGGENIQYF.

The chain couples TRBV28 to TRBJ1-6, with a tentative D call TRBD1 (6 bases). The germline V gene encodes CDR1 MDHEN and CDR2 SYDVKM. The CDR3 spans 17 residues. Trimming removed 3 bases from V and 11 bases from J, with 23 bases in between. DNA of the CDR3: TGTGCCAGCAGTTTCCCTCTCCGAACCACGACAGGAGCACCCCTCCACTTT. Its translation is CASSFPLRTTTGAPLHF.

This sequence joins TRBV7-6 and TRBJ1-1, with 8 nucleotides matching TRBD1. V lost 4 bases and J lost 6; bases outside the gene matches: 16. Germline V gene lookup returns CDR1 SGHVS and CDR2 FNYEAQ. The CDR3 loop spans 17 amino acids. CDR3 DNA: TGTGCCAGCAGCTCTCCTAGGACAGGGAAGAGGTACGCTGAAGCTTTCTTT. Residues: CASSSPRTGKRYAEAFF.

This chain connects TRBV29-1 to TRBJ1-1, with 7 nucleotides matching TRBD1. Germline trimming cut 0 bases from V and 0 bases from J; bases unmatched to any gene: 4. The CDR3 extends over 15 amino acids. CDR1 and CDR2 from the germline V gene are SQVTM and ANQGSEA. The CDR3 loop is CSVEEQGDVNTEAFF. CDR3 bases: TGCAGCGTTGAAGAGCAGGGGGACGTGAACACTGAAGCTTTCTTT.

This clone was seen a single time. This rearrangement joins TRBV21-1 to TRBJ2-7; TRBD1 was called by the table and not checked on the DNA. TRBV21-1 is described as a pseudogene. The CDR3 sequence is 17 residues long. The CDR3 nucleotides read TGTGCCAGCAGCAAAGGGGGTCTCGGGACAGGGACCTACGAGCAGTACTTC. It specifies CASSKGGLGTGTYEQYF.

This clone has only one observation. V and J are TRBV5-1 and TRBJ1-5; D is ambiguous. Trimming took 4 bases from V and 4 from J, leaving 9 bases between them. This CDR3 is built from 13 residues. The germline V gene has CDR1 SGHRS and CDR2 YFSETQ. The CDR3 nucleotides read TGCGCCAGCAGCCTAGGGTGGAATCAGCCCCAGCATTTT. Amino acids: CASSLGWNQPQHF.

V is TRBV7-9 and J is TRBJ2-1; TRBD2 matches at 14 bases. CDR3 length: 16 amino acids. Germline V gene lookup returns CDR1 SEHNR and CDR2 FQNEAQ (reference sequence). V shed 3 bases and J 7 bases; nucleotides not matched to a gene: 5. The CDR3 nucleotides are TGTGCCAGCAGCTTCCCCGGGACTAGCGGGGGTAATGAGCAGTTCTTC. It is translated as CASSFPGTSGGNEQFF.

The gene calls are TRBV11-2 and TRBJ1-4; unclear D gene. V was clipped by 4 bases and J by 0 bases, with 15 bases between them. CDR3 length equals 17 residues. The germline V gene has CDR1 SGHAT and CDR2 FQNNGV. CDR3 in amino acids: CASSSRPTTSTNEKLFF. CDR3 DNA: TGTGCCAGCAGCTCCCGGCCCACCACGTCAACTAATGAAAAACTGTTTTTT.

The chain combines TRBV7-8 with TRBJ1-1, with D possibly TRBD1 on 6 matching bases. Trimming stripped 2 bases from V and 9 bases from J, with 10 bases between. Per germline, CDR1 SGHVS and CDR2 FQNEAQ. The CDR3 totals 12 residues. The CDR3 here is CASSLNREKAFF. CDR3 bases: TGTGCCAGCAGCTTAAACAGGGAAAAAGCTTTCTTT. The complete variable domain, with remaining parts taken from reference TRBV7-8 and TRBJ1-1, reads GAGVSQSPRYKVAKRGQDVALRCDPISGHVSLFWYQQALGQGPEFLTYFQNEAQLDKSGLPSDRFFAERPEGSVSTLKIQRTQQEDSAVYLCASSLNREKAFFGQGTRLTVV.

The CDR3 DNA reads TGTGCCAGTAGTATAGGGGGACAGACCGTCTATGGCTACACCTTC. Its translation is CASSIGGQTVYGYTF. This rearrangement joins TRBV19 to TRBJ1-2, with 7 bases matching TRBD1. The germline V gene encodes CDR1 LNHDA and CDR2 SQIVND (reference sequence). V shed 1 base and J 4 bases; nucleotides not matched to a gene: 6. The CDR3 is 15 amino acids.

This clone has just a few counts. The chain has TRBV6-2 or TRBV6-3 and TRBJ2-7; 7 bases map to TRBD2. The CDR3 has 12 amino acids. Trimming took 6 bases from V and 9 from J; bases not matched to a gene: 8. Germline CDR1 is MNHEY and CDR2 is SVGEGT. In DNA form, the CDR3 reads TGTGCCAGCAGCCCCAGCGGGGATGCGCAGTACTTC. Protein product: CASSPSGDAQYF.

This chain connects TRBV7-9 to TRBJ2-7, with a weak D call TRBD1 (5 bases). The CDR3 contains 14 residues. Deletions cut 4 bases from V and 5 bases from J, with 15 bases between. CDR1 and CDR2 from the germline V gene are SEHNR and FQNEAQ (reference sequence). The CDR3 nucleotides are TGTGCCAGCAGCTACTACCAGGGTATCGACGAGCAGTACTTC. This codes for CASSYYQGIDEQYF.

The chain recombines TRBV30 with TRBJ1-4; D gene unclear. CDR1 is GTSNPN, CDR2 SVGIG, per germline (reference sequence). V lost 7 bases to trimming and J lost 6 bases, with 15 bases between them. The CDR3 is 13 amino acids. The CDR3 loop is CALDPIADEKLFF. For the CDR3, the DNA is TGTGCCTTAGACCCCATAGCGGATGAAAAACTGTTTTTT. The full variable domain, completed using reference TRBV30 and TRBJ1-4, is SQTIHQWPATLVQPVGSPLSLECTVEGTSNPNLYWYRQAAGRGLQLLFYSVGIGQISSEVPQNLSASRPQDRQFILSSKKLLLSDSGFYLCALDPIADEKLFFGSGTQLSVL.

V and J are TRBV6-5 and TRBJ1-2, with TRBD1 identical over 8 bases. The CDR3 covers 13 residues. V shed 5 bases and J 8 bases; nucleotides not matched to a gene: 7. The germline gives CDR1 MNHEY, CDR2 SVGAGI. The CDR3 spells CASSPGQGRGYTF. The CDR3 DNA follows: TGTGCCAGCAGTCCTGGACAGGGTAGAGGCTACACCTTC.

This clone appeared once. The gene calls are TRBV28 and TRBJ1-5; 8 nucleotides match TRBD1. CDR1 MDHEN and CDR2 SYDVKM come from the germline V gene. V gave up 5 bases and J gave up 3 bases; unmatched junction bases: 3. This CDR3 comprises 14 residues. The CDR3 DNA is TGTGCCAGCAGTGGGACAGGCTACAATCAGCCCCAGCATTTT. It is translated as CASSGTGYNQPQHF.

The chain has TRBV15 and TRBJ2-5, with D possibly TRBD2 on 5 matching bases. Trimming stripped 0 bases from V and 5 bases from J, with 19 bases between. The CDR3 contains 17 residues. Germline V gene data show CDR1 as LNHNV and CDR2 as YYDKDF (reference sequence). DNA of the CDR3: TGTGCCACCAGCAGAGATGGAGGTTTACGCACTTGGGAGACCCAGTACTTC. Translation: CATSRDGGLRTWETQYF.

This chain connects TRBV29-1 to TRBJ1-1; D possibly corresponds to TRBD1 (6 bases). Germline lookup yields CDR1 SQVTM and CDR2 ANQGSEA. V shed 7 bases and J shed 10 bases, with 16 bases lying between them. The length of the CDR3 is 11 residues. The CDR3 bases are TGCAGCGCCTGGCTACAGGGTCGAGCTTTCTTT. It translates to CSAWLQGRAFF.

The J gene is TRBJ2-3, the V gene TRBV7-9, with D hard to call. The length of the CDR3 is 15 residues. Germline CDR1 is SEHNR and CDR2 is FQNEAQ (reference sequence). Deletions cut 5 bases from V and 2 bases from J, with 14 bases between. The CDR3 sequence is CASSGSQAYTDTQYF. The CDR3 region has the DNA TGTGCCAGCAGCGGTTCCCAGGCTTACACAGATACGCAGTATTTT. Using reference TRBV7-9 and TRBJ2-3 for the parts outside the CDR3, the full variable domain is DTGVSQNPRHKITKRGQNVTFRCDPISEHNRLYWYRQTLGQGPEFLTYFQNEAQLEKSRLLSDRFSAERPKGSFSTLEIQRTEQGDSAMYLCASSGSQAYTDTQYFGPGTRLTVL.

The chain is built from TRBV18 and TRBJ2-7; 9 nucleotides agree with TRBD2. Germline trimming cut 6 bases from V and 0 bases from J; bases unmatched to any gene: 3. The CDR3 contains 14 residues. CDR1 is KGHSH, CDR2 LQKENI, per germline. The CDR3 spells CASSPSGNSYEQYF. The CDR3 bases are TGTGCCAGCTCGCCTAGCGGGAACTCCTACGAGCAGTACTTC.

The genes are TRBV4-2 and TRBJ1-6; D is uncertain. V lost 0 bases and J lost 7, with 10 bases in between. Germline V gene sequence: CDR1 LGHNA, CDR2 YNFKEQ. The CDR3 consists of 15 residues. CDR3 protein: CASSQETRMNSPLHF. DNA of the CDR3: TGTGCCAGCAGCCAAGAAACGCGGATGAATTCACCCCTCCACTTT.

The rearrangement uses TRBV28 and TRBJ2-7; the match to TRBD1 covers 10 bases. The V segment lost 3 bases and the J segment 3 bases; nucleotides outside the gene matches: 5. CDR1 and CDR2 (germline): MDHEN, SYDVKM. The CDR3 totals 15 residues. The CDR3 loop reads CASSFQGTGVYEQYF. CDR3 DNA: TGTGCCAGCAGTTTTCAGGGGACAGGGGTCTACGAGCAGTACTTC.

V usage is TRBV4-2 and J usage is TRBJ1-2; tentative D call: TRBD1 (5 bases). CDR3 length: 14 residues. V lost 2 bases to trimming and J lost 3 bases, with 10 bases between them. From germline, CDR1 is LGHNA and CDR2 YNFKEQ. This chain's CDR3 is CASSQWGSYYGYTF. The CDR3 bases are TGTGCCAGCAGCCAATGGGGGTCTTACTATGGCTACACCTTC.

The rearrangement joins TRBV10-3 to TRBJ2-2, with 11 positions matching TRBD2. CDR3 size: 20 residues. Unmatched junction bases numbered 15, after V lost 5 bases and J lost 1 base. Germline V gene sequence: CDR1 ENHRY, CDR2 SYGVKD. Here the CDR3 DNA reads TGTGCCATCAGTCCGACGACCGGGACTAGCGGACCGATGAACACCGGGGAGCTGTTTTTT. This codes for CAISPTTGTSGPMNTGELFF.

The chain couples TRBV5-1 to TRBJ2-7; tentatively, D is TRBD2 (6 bases). Germline CDR1 is SGHRS and CDR2 is YFSETQ. The CDR3 runs 14 residues. V lost 2 bases, J lost 4 bases, and 13 bases lay in between. The CDR3 DNA reads as TGCGCCAGCAGCTTCGGAGCGGGCCTTTACGAGCAGTACTTC. Amino acids: CASSFGAGLYEQYF.

V is TRBV5-1 and J is TRBJ2-2; 7 nucleotides match TRBD1. Trimming took 6 bases from V and 7 from J; bases not matched to a gene: 12. Germline V gene sequence: CDR1 SGHRS, CDR2 YFSETQ. CDR3 length: 15 amino acids. The CDR3 coding sequence is TGCGCCAGCAACCTTGAAGGGGGCGCAAACGGGGAGCTGTTTTTT. Its translation is CASNLEGGANGELFF.

The chain couples TRBV3-1 (or the pseudogene TRBV3-2) to TRBJ2-2; 9 positions match TRBD1. Germline V CDR1 and CDR2: LGHDT, YNNKEL (reference sequence). J gave up 7 bases and V 4 bases, and 10 bases lay outside the gene matches. The CDR3 has 16 residues. CDR3 residues: CASSPRTGVLGGELFF. CDR3 nucleotides: TGTGCCAGCAGCCCTCGGACAGGGGTGTTGGGCGGGGAGCTGTTTTTT.